This T cell receptor (beta chain) appears in the sequencing data of a study of shared clonotypes between healthy human individuals. Assay: immunoSEQ multiplex PCR; the TCRdb copy retains only in-frame clones and omits some. The profile shows approximately 2.5 million clones, 93% of them singletons. The authors divided CD4+ cells into CD45RA+ naive and CD45RA-negative memory subsets. With respect to this clone: The antigen remains unidentified.

Study findings and constraints: Against clonotypes common to all four donors, non-shared ones had lower generation probabilities. Clonotype sharing across donors was expected to vary with sequencing depth.

The sequence was obtained from a young man in good health. Some clones in this sample may be carry-over from other donors' samples. The sequenced material came from naive CD4+ T cells from PBMCs. Subset: CD45RA+ positively selected.

The CDR3 bases are TGTGCCATCAGGAACCACGGACTAGCGGGAGGTATTGGCACAGATACGCAGTATTTT. It codes for CAIRNHGLAGGIGTDTQYF. J is TRBJ2-3 and V is TRBV10-3, with 14 bases aligning to TRBD2. V lost 6 bases and J lost 1; bases outside the gene matches: 12. The CDR3 runs 19 residues. Germline V gene data show CDR1 as ENHRY and CDR2 as SYGVKD.